The 30 T cell receptor beta chains presented below share a single source sample, sequenced in a study of cytomegalovirus exposure and HLA in healthy donors (dated by TCRdb to about 2017). The receptor library was made with the immunoSEQ multiplex PCR assay. For the multiplex PCR, a mixture combining 60 forward primers for TCR Vbeta segments and 13 reverse primers for TCR Jbeta segments was used. This is the immuneACCESS table as TCRdb keeps it, with only in-frame sequences that have V and J called. A part of the clones is gone; compared with another copy, unresolved V genes explain less than half, and the rest is unexplained. Across this sample there are 200,000 to 250,000 clones, with approximately 80% seen only once. Around 0.57% of the sample is taken by the ten largest. The material sequenced was PBMCs. All receptors come from a woman in her thirties or forties in good health and CMV-seronegative.

The chain joins TRBV7-2 to TRBJ1-1, with 7 bases identical to TRBD1. Germline V gene lookup returns CDR1 SGHTA and CDR2 FQGNSA. J was trimmed by 5 bases and V by 3 bases; bases with no gene match: 6. The CDR3 loop spans 14 amino acids. CDR3 protein: CASSFEGGRTEAFF. The CDR3 nucleotides read TGTGCCAGCAGCTTCGAAGGGGGCCGAACTGAAGCTTTCTTT.

The V gene is TRBV19, the J gene TRBJ2-2; 7 nucleotides align to TRBD2. Per the germline V gene, CDR1 is LNHDA and CDR2 is SQIVND (reference sequence). J lost 5 bases, V lost 6 bases, and 9 bases had no gene match. This CDR3 has 15 residues. The CDR3: CASRTLTGGTGELFF. CDR3 nucleotides: TGTGCCAGTAGGACTTTGACCGGGGGGACCGGGGAGCTGTTTTTT. The variable domain in full, with the rest retrieved from reference TRBV19 and TRBJ2-2, is DGGITQSPKYLFRKEGQNVTLSCEQNLNHDAMYWYRQDPGQGLRLIYYSQIVNDFQKGDIAEGYSVSREKKESFPLTVTSAQKNPTAFYLCASRTLTGGTGELFFGEGSRLTVL.

The genes are TRBV10-3 and TRBJ1-5; TRBD1 is a possible D gene (5 bases). V lost 11 bases to trimming and J lost 7 bases, with 18 bases between them. CDR3 size: 13 residues. CDR1 and CDR2 from the germline V gene are ENHRY and SYGVKD. CDR3 nucleotide sequence: TGTGCCGCTGGCCCGCAGGGTTCCCAGCCCCAGCATTTT. It specifies CAAGPQGSQPQHF.

The chain links TRBV11-2 to TRBJ2-5; D not resolved. CDR3 size: 14 residues. Germline lookup yields CDR1 SGHAT and CDR2 FQNNGV. V lost 5 bases and J lost 2, with 12 bases in between. The CDR3 protein is CASSPRSNQETQYF. In nucleotides, the CDR3 is TGTGCCAGCAGCCCCCGGAGCAATCAAGAGACCCAGTACTTC.

The chain recombines TRBV6-6 with TRBJ2-7, with TRBD1 matching over 7 bases. With 10 bases clipped from V and 5 bases from J, the junction kept 14 bases outside the gene matches. Germline CDR1 and CDR2: MNHNY and SVGAGI (reference sequence). This CDR3 spans 14 amino acids. CDR3 nucleotide sequence: TGTGCCACCCGGGGCGCGACAGGGAGCCACGAGCAGTACTTC. Translated, it gives CATRGATGSHEQYF.

The gene calls are TRBV18 and TRBJ1-1; 10 positions match TRBD1. Losses at the gene ends were 5 bases for V and 5 bases for J; bases not matched to a gene: 2. This CDR3 spans 13 amino acids. CDR1 and CDR2 (germline): KGHSH, LQKENI. CDR3: CASSSGQGTEAFF. The CDR3 nucleotides are TGTGCCAGCTCATCGGGACAGGGGACTGAAGCTTTCTTT.

The J gene is TRBJ2-1, the V gene TRBV5-1; perhaps TRBD2 as D (5 bases). Trimming shortened V by 0 bases and J by 2 bases, and 6 bases separated the two germline ends. This CDR3 has 14 residues. Germline CDR1 SGHRS, CDR2 YFSETQ. DNA of the CDR3: TGCGCCAGCAGCTTGGGACTAACCTACAATGAGCAGTTCTTC. This encodes CASSLGLTYNEQFF.

The chain links TRBV5-1 to TRBJ2-3; maybe TRBD2 (6 bases). Germline CDR1 SGHRS, CDR2 YFSETQ. V was clipped by 3 bases and J by 2 bases, with 13 bases between them. The CDR3 contains 15 residues. The CDR3 DNA reads as TGCGCCAGCAGCTCGTACCTAGCGCCCACAGATACGCAGTATTTT. Translating gives CASSSYLAPTDTQYF.

This clone was counted only a few times. The genes are TRBV5-4 and TRBJ1-1, with D hard to call. The CDR3 runs to 14 residues. With 1 base removed from V and 0 bases from J, the gap between germline ends came to 7 bases. Germline V gene sequence: CDR1 SGHNT, CDR2 YYREEE (reference sequence). The CDR3 DNA sequence: TGTGCCAGCAGCTTGAGTTCAGTGAACACTGAAGCTTTCTTT. Its protein product is CASSLSSVNTEAFF.

This rearrangement joins TRBV5-1 to TRBJ2-2; D is perhaps TRBD1 (6 bases). CDR3 length: 15 amino acids. CDR1 is SGHRS and CDR2 is YFSETQ in the germline V gene. Trimming stripped 2 bases from V and 5 bases from J, with 13 bases between. The CDR3: CASSFRDILTGELFF. The CDR3 nucleotides are TGCGCCAGCAGCTTCCGGGACATTCTAACCGGGGAGCTGTTTTTT.

The chain joins TRBV9 to TRBJ2-2, with 10 bases fitting TRBD2. The CDR3 is 17 amino acids. The J segment lost 6 bases and the V segment lost 0 bases, leaving 8 bases of the junction unmatched. Germline assignment: CDR1 SGDLS and CDR2 YYNGEE. CDR3 sequence (DNA): TGTGCCAGCAGCGTAGATCCAGCGGGGGGGCCCGCCGGGGAGCTGTTTTTT. This translates into CASSVDPAGGPAGELFF.

The rearrangement uses TRBV21-1 and TRBJ1-2. TRBV21-1 corresponds to a pseudogene. The CDR3 is 17 residues long. CDR3 in amino acids: CASSKEPARGTLSGYTF. CDR3 bases: TGTGCCAGCAGCAAAGAGCCAGCGCGGGGGACTTTGAGTGGCTACACCTTC.

The rearrangement joins TRBV10-3 to TRBJ1-2; 7 nucleotides match TRBD1. CDR3 size: 12 residues. The ends lost 6 bases at V and 3 bases at J; junction bases unmatched: 1. Germline values: CDR1 ENHRY, CDR2 SYGVKD. The DNA for the CDR3 is TGTGCCATCAGCGACAGGGACTATGGCTACACCTTC. This translates into CAISDRDYGYTF.

This sequence joins TRBV18 and TRBJ2-5, with 7 bases lining up with TRBD1. Looked up from germline, CDR1 is KGHSH and CDR2 is LQKENI. This CDR3 is built from 14 residues. Trimming at V came to 2 bases and at J to 2 bases, leaving 2 bases not matched to a gene. The CDR3 nucleotides are TGTGCCAGCTCACCAACAGGGGCACAAGAGACCCAGTACTTC. This sequence encodes CASSPTGAQETQYF.

This chain joins TRBV6-6 and TRBJ2-1; 9 bases line up with TRBD2. Unmatched junction bases numbered 8, after V lost 1 base and J lost 10 bases. This CDR3 contains 15 residues. In germline, CDR1 is MNHNY, CDR2 SVGAGI (reference sequence). The CDR3 sequence is CASSYWAGGPVEQFF. The DNA for the CDR3 is TGTGCCAGCAGTTACTGGGCGGGGGGGCCGGTAGAGCAGTTCTTC.

The rearrangement uses TRBV27 and TRBJ2-2; no clear D. The V end was cut by 6 bases, the J end by 4 bases, with 21 bases between. The CDR3 length is 17 residues. Germline CDR1 reads MNHEY; CDR2 reads SMNVEV (reference sequence). The CDR3 protein is CASRSRGNRSGTGELFF. DNA for the CDR3: TGTGCCAGCAGGTCGCGAGGCAACCGGTCGGGCACCGGGGAGCTGTTTTTT.

This sequence joins TRBV9 and TRBJ1-3; 7 bases map to TRBD1. Losses at the gene ends were 4 bases for V and 2 bases for J; bases not matched to a gene: 9. The CDR3 is made up of 16 amino acids. Germline assignment: CDR1 SGDLS and CDR2 YYNGEE. CDR3: CASSTYHQGAGNTIYF. As DNA, the CDR3 is TGTGCCAGCAGCACCTACCACCAGGGGGCTGGAAACACCATATATTTT.

This clone was counted a few times. The J gene is TRBJ2-7, the V gene TRBV5-8; D gene uncertain. V was trimmed by 2 bases and J by 2 bases, leaving 8 bases between them. Per germline, CDR1 SGHTS and CDR2 YDEGEE. The CDR3 runs to 13 residues. The CDR3 reads CASSLLVAYEQYF. The CDR3 DNA reads as TGTGCCAGCAGCTTACTCGTGGCCTACGAGCAGTACTTC.

The chain has TRBV6-1 and TRBJ1-1, with TRBD1 as a possible D gene (5 bases). V shed 3 bases and J shed 11 bases, with 16 bases lying between them. This CDR3 is 13 amino acids long. CDR1 is MNHNS, CDR2 SASEGT, per germline. The CDR3 DNA sequence: TGTGCCAGCAGTGAGGTGGGGGGGACCAGGGCTTTCTTT. The encoded protein is CASSEVGGTRAFF.

Remarks on this clone: The germline gene is not matched at one end of the junction; a read error may be the cause. The chain uses TRBV6-1 and TRBJ1-5; 12 bases map to TRBD1. Germline V lookup: CDR1 MNHNS, CDR2 SASEGT. The CDR3 covers 18 residues. CDR3 amino acids: CASREGTGGWVSNQPQHF. Written as DNA, the CDR3 is TGTGCCAGCAGGGAAGGGACAGGGGGCTGGGTTAGCAATCAGCCCCAGCATTTT.

This chain uses TRBV7-2 with TRBJ2-1; 11 bases map to TRBD2. V trimming: 1 base; J trimming: 10 bases; junction bases outside the gene matches: 6. CDR3 length: 15 amino acids. Per germline, CDR1 SGHTA and CDR2 FQGNSA. CDR3 coding DNA: TGTGCCAGCAGCTTAGATATAGCGGGGGGGCCCGAGCAGTTCTTC. Amino acids: CASSLDIAGGPEQFF. Full variable domain (rest looked up from reference TRBV7-2 and TRBJ2-1): GAGVSQSPSNKVTEKGKDVELRCDPISGHTALYWYRQSLGQGLEFLIYFQGNSAPDKSGLPSDRFSAERTGGSVSTLTIQRTQQEDSAVYLCASSLDIAGGPEQFFGPGTRLTVL.

V gene TRBV7-3 combines with J gene TRBJ2-1; 8 nucleotides match TRBD2. Trimming took 4 bases from V and 7 from J; bases not matched to a gene: 9. The germline gives CDR1 SGHTA, CDR2 FQGTGA. The length of the CDR3 is 15 residues. CDR3 DNA: TGTGCCAGCAGCTCGCAGCCGGGACTAGAAAATGAGCAGTTCTTC. It encodes CASSSQPGLENEQFF.

The chain couples TRBV27 to TRBJ2-7, with D perhaps TRBD2 (6 bases). There are 13 residues in the CDR3. Germline CDR1 and CDR2: MNHEY and SMNVEV (reference sequence). Trimming removed 2 bases at V and 4 bases at J, with 9 bases between. The CDR3 reads CASSLSGRYEQYF. The CDR3 DNA reads as TGTGCCAGCAGTTTAAGTGGGAGGTACGAGCAGTACTTC.

V and J are TRBV7-6 and TRBJ2-2; the D gene is possibly TRBD2 (5 bases). CDR3 length: 14 amino acids. Germline V CDR1 and CDR2: SGHVS, FNYEAQ. V lost 5 bases and J 5 bases, leaving 12 bases between the germline ends. The CDR3 coding sequence is TGTGCCAGCAGCCGAATCGGGATGACCGGGGAGCTGTTTTTT. This gives the protein CASSRIGMTGELFF.

V is TRBV30 and J is TRBJ2-3, with 7 bases identical to TRBD1. The CDR3 length is 13 residues. The V and J ends lost 5 bases and 3 bases, in that order; junction bases with no gene match: 5. Per the germline V gene, CDR1 is GTSNPN and CDR2 is SVGIG (reference sequence). The DNA of the CDR3 is TGTGCCTGGGACAGGGCAAGTACAGATACGCAGTATTTT. Translation gives CAWDRASTDTQYF.

This chain connects TRBV4-1 to TRBJ2-3; no clear D. The length of the CDR3 is 14 residues. Trimming stripped 4 bases from V and 4 bases from J, with 12 bases between. Germline CDR1 and CDR2: MGHRA and YSYEKL. The CDR3 loop reads CASSLGARADTQYF. CDR3 bases: TGCGCCAGCAGCCTCGGAGCCCGGGCAGATACGCAGTATTTT.

This clone appeared once. The chain recombines TRBV18 with TRBJ2-7; D unclear. Germline V gives CDR1 KGHSH, CDR2 LQKENI. CDR3 length equals 13 residues. Between the trimmed V and J ends, which lost 5 bases and 5 bases, there was a span of 13 bases. CDR3 DNA sequence: TGTGCCAGCTCAAACGAGATTCTCCACGAGCAGTACTTC. Translating gives CASSNEILHEQYF.

The chain couples TRBV30 to TRBJ2-7; 7 bases align to TRBD2. Trimming took 0 bases from V and 2 from J; bases not matched to a gene: 13. Germline V gene lookup returns CDR1 GTSNPN and CDR2 SVGIG (reference sequence). The CDR3 consists of 17 residues. The CDR3 here is CAWSVSLGRGLTYEQYF. For the CDR3, the DNA is TGTGCCTGGAGTGTAAGCTTGGGGAGGGGTTTGACCTACGAGCAGTACTTC.

The chain has TRBV9 and TRBJ2-5, with a tentative D call TRBD1 (5 bases). Germline V lookup: CDR1 SGDLS, CDR2 YYNGEE. The CDR3 totals 15 residues. V shed 0 bases and J shed 3 bases, with 12 bases lying between them. CDR3 residues: CASSVGQTLKETQYF. The CDR3 region has the DNA TGTGCCAGCAGCGTAGGACAGACTCTCAAAGAGACCCAGTACTTC.

V and J are TRBV2 and TRBJ2-7; the match to TRBD1 covers 7 bases. The V and J ends lost 0 bases and 1 base, in that order; junction bases with no gene match: 9. The CDR3 is 17 amino acids. Germline CDR1 is SNHLY and CDR2 is FYNNEI. The CDR3 sequence is CASSEASGTVQSYEQYF. CDR3 nucleotides: TGTGCCAGCAGTGAAGCCTCCGGGACAGTTCAATCCTACGAGCAGTACTTC.